This T cell receptor beta chain was sequenced in a study of vaccination and CD4 T cells after COVID-19 (dated by TCRdb to between 2022 and 2023). In terms of the full investigation: The convalescent cohort comprised six males and four females, including two Hispanic individuals, seven Caucasians, two Asians and one multiracial person. Two doses of either the Pfizer-BioNTech BNT162b2 vaccine (n=8) or the Moderna mRNA-1273 vaccine (n=2) were administered to participants. Post-COVID blood samples from convalescent patients were collected a median of around 100 days after diagnosis, with a range of roughly 30 to 161 days. The time from the second vaccine dose to post-vaccine blood sampling had a median of roughly 72 days and ranged from about 12 to 241 days. Overlapping spike peptide pools from SARS-CoV-2 and from the common cold coronaviruses HCoV-NL63, HCoV-OC43 and HCoV-229E were used as culture stimuli. Control cultures used a CEFX viral epitope pool as positive control, an HIV-1 Nef peptide pool as negative control, or no peptide. In around 9 COVID-19 convalescent patients and a handful of infection-naive healthy vaccine recipients, researchers compared the spike-specific CD4+ TCR repertoire from before mRNA vaccination with the repertoire from after. Memory CD4+ T cell crossreactivity between SARS-CoV-2 and common cold coronavirus spike proteins was assessed at the TCR clonotype level in an earlier paper using these donors.

Study-wide findings and limitations: In convalescent patients, a median around 85% of post-vaccine SARS-CoV-2-reactive clones were detected only after vaccination, and vaccine-specific priming was suggested by this finding. In convalescent patients, nearly all vaccine-specific clones (304 of 307) were found to be mono-reactive for SARS-CoV-2 spike rather than cross-reactive with common cold coronaviruses. The median count of SARS-CoV-2-reactive clonotypes went up from roughly 21 after infection to 38 after vaccination, although the change was not significant. Only a relatively small number of convalescent patients were included in the study, and early timepoints following natural infection were not analyzed.

The meaning of the sample's treatment or condition label: roughly nine-day PBMC culture with coronavirus spike peptide pools or control peptides (ViraFEST assay). CD4+ T cells from unexposed donors were collected before the COVID-19 pandemic (2011-2018). The ViraFEST assay was used in the study, in which antigen-specific T cells were expanded with peptide pools and expanded clonotypes were subsequently identified by TCR sequencing. Each well held about 2.2 million PBMCs cultured in IMDM containing roughly 5% human AB serum and approximately 9.8 IU/ml IL-2, with 8.5 to 10 ug/ml peptide pools added. On days 3 and 7, half of the culture medium was replaced with fresh IL-2-containing medium. Once the cells had been in culture for roughly 10 days, the EasySep CD4+ T cell isolation kit was used to isolate CD4+ T cells by negative selection. Unexposed donor CD4+ T cells were tested for reactivity to SARS-CoV-2 S and N and four common cold coronavirus spike pools, as cell number allowed. PBMCs were separated from whole blood using Ficoll-Paque Plus gradient centrifugation and then either used fresh or cryopreserved at -140C. Triplicate wells were generally used for each culture condition. The leukapheresis product used for the unexposed donors was purchased from a commercial source.

As concerns this clonotype: Its antigen remains unidentified. Qualities for individual bases were not recorded, and no much larger clone is one base off.

Libraries came from PCR. TCR sequencing of DNA from cultured CD4+ T cells used the Oncomine TCR Beta short-read assay at the Johns Hopkins FTIC core. The QIAamp micro DNA kit was used to extract genomic DNA from the cultured CD4+ T cells. Oncomine TCR Beta libraries from cultured CD4+ T cells were pooled using unique dual indexes and sequenced on an Illumina iSeq 100. The authors processed their data as follows. Non-productive sequences were removed, and CDR3s that did not start with C, did not end with F or W, or were shorter than 7 amino acids were discarded. The MANAFEST web application was used to identify antigen-specific clonotypes by comparing peptide-stimulated wells against reference wells and other culture wells. Positive clones required FDR below 0.05, an odds ratio above 5, and productive frequency above 0.1% in at least two of three replicate wells. A clonotype counted as cross-reactive if it showed significant expansion both in the SARS-CoV-2 spike wells and in at least one common cold coronavirus spike condition. Levenshtein distances (stringdist) and unrooted phylogenetic trees (ape) in R version 3.6.1 were used to assess CDR3 homology. TCRdb trimmed the raw reads at Q25, called clones with MiXCR and kept productive beta chains. CDR3 protein duplicates are merged, each entry listing the most common genes and DNA. The V and J calls reflect TCRdb's pipeline rather than the authors' work. This sample lists some 7,000 distinct CDR3 sequences; about 31% were detected once. 33% of the sample lies in the top ten.

The germline V gene gives CDR1 as MNHNS and CDR2 as SASEGT. The CDR3 runs 14 residues from the cysteine to the phenylalanine. This entry keeps only the CDR3 DNA: 42 bases, framed from base 1. V is shortened by 6 bases, J by 7 bases, and the region joining them spans 18 bases. Sequences were obtained from CD4+ T cells from blood, cultured in vitro. This sequence was found in a human donor in good health. The V and J genes are TRBV6-1 and TRBJ1-2, and TRBD1 may be the D gene, going by 5 matching bases. CDR3 protein: CASRVRDAPIGYTF. The DNA reads TGTGCCAGCAGGGTCCGGGACGCCCCTATTGGCTACACCTTC.